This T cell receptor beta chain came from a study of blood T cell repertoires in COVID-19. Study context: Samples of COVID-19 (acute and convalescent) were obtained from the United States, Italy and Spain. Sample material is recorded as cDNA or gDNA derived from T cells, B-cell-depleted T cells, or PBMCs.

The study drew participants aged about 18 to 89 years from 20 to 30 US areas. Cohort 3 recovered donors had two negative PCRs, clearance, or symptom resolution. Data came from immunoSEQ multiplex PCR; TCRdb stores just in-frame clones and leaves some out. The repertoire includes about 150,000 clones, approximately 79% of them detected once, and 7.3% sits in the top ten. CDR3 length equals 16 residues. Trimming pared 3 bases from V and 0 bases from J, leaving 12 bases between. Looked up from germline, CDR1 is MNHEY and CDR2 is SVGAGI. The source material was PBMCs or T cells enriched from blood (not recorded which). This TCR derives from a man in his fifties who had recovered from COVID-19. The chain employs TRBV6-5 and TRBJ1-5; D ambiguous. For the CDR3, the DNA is TGTGCCAGCAGTTATGGAGGGAGAAATAGCAATCAGCCCCAGCATTTT. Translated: CASSYGGRNSNQPQHF.